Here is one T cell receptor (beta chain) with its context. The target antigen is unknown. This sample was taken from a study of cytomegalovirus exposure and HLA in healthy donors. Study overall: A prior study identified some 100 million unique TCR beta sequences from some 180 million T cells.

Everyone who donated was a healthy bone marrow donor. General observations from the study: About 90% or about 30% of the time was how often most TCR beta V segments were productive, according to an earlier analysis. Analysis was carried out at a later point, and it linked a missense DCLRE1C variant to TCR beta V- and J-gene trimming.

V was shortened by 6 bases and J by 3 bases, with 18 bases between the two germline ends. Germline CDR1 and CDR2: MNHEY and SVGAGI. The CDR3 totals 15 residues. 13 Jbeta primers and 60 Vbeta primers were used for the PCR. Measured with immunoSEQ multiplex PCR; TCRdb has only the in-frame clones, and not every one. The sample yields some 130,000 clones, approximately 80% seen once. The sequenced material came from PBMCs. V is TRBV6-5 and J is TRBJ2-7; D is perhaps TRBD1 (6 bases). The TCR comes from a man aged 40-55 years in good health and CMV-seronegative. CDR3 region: CASSRHRAPSYEQYF. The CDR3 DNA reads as TGTGCCAGCAGCCGCCACAGGGCCCCAAGCTACGAGCAGTACTTC.